The 11 T cell receptor beta chains below all came from one sample that was sequenced in a study of T cells expressing NK-cell markers. TCRdb re-called the 5' RACE reads; one entry per CDR3 protein, DNA not given. The listing contains about 460,000 distinct CDR3 sequences. Material for sequencing was blood T cells: a sorted CD56 or NKG2C T cell subset, CD4+ or CD8+ T cells, or bulk PBMC T cells (not recorded which). Every receptor here comes from a woman aged 45-59 years in good health.

This sequence joins TRBV19 and TRBJ2-1; TCRdb names TRBD2, which stays unverified in the absence of DNA. The germline gives CDR1 LNHDA, CDR2 SQIVND (reference sequence). The CDR3 has 15 residues. CDR3 sequence reads: CASTTVMTSYNEQFF.

The chain carries TRBV20-1 and TRBJ2-2; the D call from TCRdb, TRBD1, cannot be confirmed without DNA. CDR3 length: 17 amino acids. The germline gives CDR1 DFQATT, CDR2 SNEGSKA (reference sequence). The CDR3 is CSASGDRGFSHTGELFF.

The rearrangement links TRBV30 to TRBJ2-2; without DNA, the TCRdb call of TRBD1 cannot be checked. The CDR3 has 16 residues. The germline gives CDR1 GTSNPN, CDR2 SVGIG (reference sequence). The CDR3: CAWSVHGTPNTGELFF.

The CDR3 spells CASSFRTGYTDTQYF. The rearrangement links TRBV5-5 to TRBJ2-3; no DNA is available, so the TRBD1 call from TCRdb remains unchecked. CDR1 is SGHKS and CDR2 is YYEKEE in the germline V gene (reference sequence). CDR3 size: 15 residues.

J is TRBJ2-1 and V is TRBV20-1; lacking DNA, the TRBD1 call made by TCRdb goes unchecked. The CDR3 sequence is 15 residues long. CDR1 and CDR2 from the germline V gene are DFQATT and SNEGSKA (reference sequence). The CDR3 reads CSAREARKANNEQFF.

The chain has TRBV27 and TRBJ2-7. The CDR3 is 13 amino acids. CDR1 and CDR2 from the germline V gene are MNHEY and SMNVEV (reference sequence). The CDR3 here is CASSLKSTYEQYF.

The rearrangement links TRBV20-1 to TRBJ1-1; TCRdb outputs TRBD1, but without DNA this stays unchecked. The CDR3 spans 14 residues. Germline V CDR1 and CDR2: DFQATT, SNEGSKA (reference sequence). The CDR3: CSANKGNTGTEAFF.

V usage is TRBV29-1 and J usage is TRBJ2-1; TCRdb picks TRBD1, but there is no DNA to check that call. The CDR3 spans 12 residues. Germline V CDR1 and CDR2: SQVTM, ANQGSEA. CDR3 protein: CSGQGAVNEQFF.

This sequence joins TRBV12-3 or TRBV12-4 and TRBJ1-1. This CDR3 contains 14 residues. This CDR3 reads CASSAGRLNTEAFF.

V gene TRBV7-6 combines with J gene TRBJ2-1; no DNA is available, so the TRBD1 call from TCRdb remains unchecked. Looked up from germline, CDR1 is SGHVS and CDR2 is FNYEAQ. This CDR3 has 16 residues. The CDR3 is CASSLGFFRAGNEQFF. The entire variable domain, with the rest obtained from reference TRBV7-6 and TRBJ2-1, is as follows: GAGVSQSPRYKVTKRGQDVALRCDPISGHVSLYWYRQALGQGPEFLTYFNYEAQQDKSGLPNDRFSAERPEGSISTLTIQRTEQRDSAMYRCASSLGFFRAGNEQFFGPGTRLTVL.

The V call is TRBV5-1, the J call TRBJ2-3. Germline CDR1 is SGHRS and CDR2 is YFSETQ. The CDR3 spans 13 residues. The CDR3 spells CASSLRDTDTQYF. The complete variable domain, with remaining parts taken from reference TRBV5-1 and TRBJ2-3, reads KAGVTQTPRYLIKTRGQQVTLSCSPISGHRSVSWYQQTPGQGLQFLFEYFSETQRNKGNFPGRFSGRQFSNSRSEMNVSTLELGDSALYLCASSLRDTDTQYFGPGTRLTVL.